This TCR beta chain was recovered during a study of cytotoxic CD8 clonotypes in ibrutinib-treated CLL. The length of the CDR3 is 15 residues. The V and J ends lost 5 bases and 7 bases, in that order; junction bases with no gene match: 12. Germline assignment: CDR1 SGHVS and CDR2 FNYEAQ. Sequenced by immunoSEQ multiplex PCR; TCRdb stores in-frame clones only, minus some. The data show a few hundred thousand clones, roughly 79% seen once. The sequence was collected from a human donor with chronic lymphocytic leukemia. The sample here was PBMCs, taken before ibrutinib treatment. This chain uses TRBV7-6 with TRBJ2-7; 9 bases are a match to TRBD2. CDR3 residues: CASSISGSIASEQYF. DNA for the CDR3: TGTGCCAGCAGCATTAGCGGGAGTATTGCATCGGAGCAGTACTTC.